A selection of T cell receptor beta chains follows, all from one sample in a study of immune heterogeneity within non-small cell lung tumors. MiXCR, applied by TCRdb to the multiplex PCR reads, yields one record per CDR3 protein. The sample holds around 29,000 distinct CDR3 sequences; around 28% are singletons and the top ten take around 3.9%. The sample consisted of lung tumor tissue. These receptors all come from a man aged 35-49 years with non-small cell lung cancer. Both conserved end residues are part of each CDR3. The order of the fields is J gene, V gene, CDR3 protein.

j_call: TRBJ2-2; v_call: TRBV5-1; cdr3_aa: CASIPGTSGRSNTGELFF
j_call: TRBJ1-3; v_call: TRBV28; cdr3_aa: CASSLPGLGNTIYF
j_call: TRBJ1-4; v_call: TRBV12-3/TRBV12-4; cdr3_aa: CASSQNEKLFF
j_call: TRBJ2-7; v_call: TRBV9; cdr3_aa: CAGSVGPCGRNEQYF
j_call: TRBJ2-1; v_call: TRBV12-3/TRBV12-4; cdr3_aa: CASSPPRTGLASSYNEQFF
j_call: TRBJ1-1; v_call: TRBV3-1; cdr3_aa: CASSQARQAFF
j_call: TRBJ1-5; v_call: TRBV13; cdr3_aa: CASSLGGQYSNQPQHF
j_call: TRBJ1-4; v_call: TRBV6-2/TRBV6-3; cdr3_aa: CASNPPGQGNEELFF
j_call: TRBJ1-5; v_call: TRBV6-1; cdr3_aa: CASSRAPTGTSNQPQHF
j_call: TRBJ2-7; v_call: TRBV30; cdr3_aa: CASGGRIEGYEQYF
j_call: TRBJ2-2; v_call: TRBV11-1; cdr3_aa: CASSFPGPTTGELFF
j_call: TRBJ2-3; v_call: TRBV20-1; cdr3_aa: CSASPSETDTQYF
j_call: TRBJ2-5; v_call: TRBV5-4; cdr3_aa: CASSLAASEETQYF
j_call: TRBJ1-6; v_call: TRBV12-5; cdr3_aa: CASGPSRQSNDYNSPLHF
j_call: TRBJ2-3; v_call: TRBV6-1; cdr3_aa: CASSPGLLDTQYF
j_call: TRBJ1-2; v_call: TRBV20-1; cdr3_aa: CSARGQENYGYTF
j_call: TRBJ2-2; v_call: TRBV5-5; cdr3_aa: CASSLAIRLQGGELFF
j_call: TRBJ2-7; v_call: TRBV3-1; cdr3_aa: CASSQGLAGVREQYF
j_call: TRBJ1-6; v_call: TRBV9; cdr3_aa: CASSVAGDSPLHF
j_call: TRBJ1-1; v_call: TRBV20-1; cdr3_aa: CSARALGEGAFF
j_call: TRBJ2-7; v_call: TRBV11-3; cdr3_aa: CASSRQGVTYEQYF
j_call: TRBJ1-6; v_call: TRBV6-6; cdr3_aa: CASSYLNSPLHF
j_call: TRBJ1-5; v_call: TRBV20-1; cdr3_aa: CSAREEGSGPQHF
j_call: TRBJ2-7; v_call: TRBV28; cdr3_aa: CASSLRTTPSYEQYF
j_call: TRBJ1-1; v_call: TRBV2; cdr3_aa: CASSGGGASEAFF